A selection of T cell receptor beta chains follows, all from one sample in a study of blood T cell repertoires in COVID-19. Method: immunoSEQ multiplex PCR; TCRdb's copy keeps in-frame clones and lacks some. The data show roughly 190,000 clones, 84% seen once. Material for sequencing was peripheral blood. These receptors originate from a woman aged 70-85 years with active or convalescent COVID-19. CDR3s include the opening cysteine and the closing phenylalanine or tryptophan. D genes are given only for firm matches. Only part of the rows carry a size: once, few, many, or a class if the clone is expanded.

TGTGCCAGCAGTGTTACAGAGAACACTGAAGCTTTCTTT	CASSVTENTEAFF	-	-	TRBV6-4	TRBJ1-1
TGTGCCAGCAGGGGGGGTGGCCTCGGCAATCAGCCCCAGCATTTT	CASRGGGLGNQPQHF	-	once	TRBV6-5	TRBJ1-5
TGTGCCAGCAGCCCGGCGACTAGCGGGAGGGGGGAGACCCAGTACTTC	CASSPATSGRGETQYF	TRBD2	-	TRBV4-2	TRBJ2-5
TGTGCCAGCAGCGGCCGGGACAGCTACAATGAGCAGTTCTTC	CASSGRDSYNEQFF	TRBD1	-	TRBV7-9	TRBJ2-1
TGTGCCATCAAACGAACGGGCGGGGCCCTGGGTGAGCAGTACTTC	CAIKRTGGALGEQYF	-	-	TRBV10-3	TRBJ2-7
TGTGCCAGCAGCCCCCGGGACAGGGTCACCGGGGAGCTGTTTTTT	CASSPRDRVTGELFF	TRBD1	-	TRBV4-2	TRBJ2-2
TGTGCCAGCACCACAGGGACAGGGGGCGGCTATGGCTACACCTTC	CASTTGTGGGYGYTF	TRBD1	-	TRBV9	TRBJ1-2
TGTGCCAGCAGTGGTCGTAGCGGGAGGTTAAATGAGCAGTTCTTC	CASSGRSGRLNEQFF	TRBD2	-	TRBV25-1	TRBJ2-1
TGTGCCAGCAGCCAAGATAAGGGGCTAGCGGGAGGCGGTGAGCAGTTCTTC	CASSQDKGLAGGGEQFF	TRBD2	-	TRBV3-1/TRBV3-2	TRBJ2-1
TGTGCCAGCAGTTTTACTAGCGGTCACTACGAGCAGTACTTC	CASSFTSGHYEQYF	TRBD2	-	TRBV27	TRBJ2-7
TGTGCCAGCAGCCAGGCGGGTTTGCCCTACGAGCAGTACTTC	CASSQAGLPYEQYF	-	-	TRBV4-2	TRBJ2-7
TGTGCCAGCAAAGGGTGGTACTCGGGGGGACCTAACTATGGCTACACCTTC	CASKGWYSGGPNYGYTF	-	few	TRBV27	TRBJ1-2
TGCGCCAGCAGCTTGGGCGTGACTAGCGGGAGACGGAGCTCCTACGAGCAGTACTTC	CASSLGVTSGRRSSYEQYF	TRBD2	-	TRBV5-1	TRBJ2-7
TGCGCCAGCAGTGAGTCCGCATTAGCGGGAACGAACACCGGGGAGCTGTTTTTT	CASSESALAGTNTGELFF	TRBD2	-	TRBV10-1	TRBJ2-2
TGCACCAGCAGCCCCCGGGTTCAAGAGACCCAGTACTTC	CTSSPRVQETQYF	-	-	TRBV1	TRBJ2-5
TGTGCCAGCAGCCAAATAGTGACTGGGGCCAACGTCCTGACTTTC	CASSQIVTGANVLTF	-	-	TRBV3-1/TRBV3-2	TRBJ2-6
TGTGCCAGTTATGGAGGGGCCTTGAACACTGAAGCTTTCTTT	CASYGGALNTEAFF	-	-	TRBV19	TRBJ1-1
TGTGTTTGTAACCCCGGGACTAGCACCTCTAATGAGCAGTTCTTC	CVCNPGTSTSNEQFF	TRBD2	once	TRBV30	TRBJ2-1
TGTGCCATCAGTGAGCGACTAGCGGAATACAATGAGCAGTTCTTC	CAISERLAEYNEQFF	TRBD2	-	TRBV10-3	TRBJ2-1
TGTGCCAGCAGCCAAAGGGCGGGAGGTGGCGAGCAGTACTTC	CASSQRAGGGEQYF	TRBD2	once	TRBV3-1/TRBV3-2	TRBJ2-7
TGTGCCAGCAGCTTAGCGGGGGACAGGGCGGACATTCAGTACTTC	CASSLAGDRADIQYF	TRBD1	-	TRBV7-9	TRBJ2-4
TGCAGCTTCGGGGAAGACTACAATGAGCAGTTCTTC	CSFGEDYNEQFF	-	-	TRBV29-1	TRBJ2-1
TGCAGCGTTGATGGGGCCCCGGGACAGGGATACAATGAGCAGTTCTTC	CSVDGAPGQGYNEQFF	TRBD1	once	TRBV29-1	TRBJ2-1
TGTGCCAGCAGCGTGGGGGTCGGGGGTAGTGCTAATGAAAAACTGTTTTTT	CASSVGVGGSANEKLFF	-	once	TRBV9	TRBJ1-4
TGCGCCAGTAACTGGAACACCGGGGAGCTGTTTTTT	CASNWNTGELFF	-	-	TRBV10-2	TRBJ2-2
TGTGCCACCAGGCGGACTAGCGGGAGTTTCACCGGGGAGACCCAGTACTTC	CATRRTSGSFTGETQYF	TRBD2	-	TRBV15	TRBJ2-5
TGTGCCAGCCTCCCGGGACTCCCAGCCTACAATGAGCAGTTCTTC	CASLPGLPAYNEQFF	-	once	TRBV2	TRBJ2-1
TGTGCCATCAGACGGGGAGTATACACTGAAGCTTTCTTT	CAIRRGVYTEAFF	-	-	TRBV10-3	TRBJ1-1
TGTGCCAGCAGCTTAGATCGGGGGTACACAGATACGCAGTATTTT	CASSLDRGYTDTQYF	-	-	TRBV7-2	TRBJ2-3
TGTGCCATCGGGCGGGAGGCCGTCTCCGAGCAGTACTTC	CAIGREAVSEQYF	TRBD2	-	TRBV10-3	TRBJ2-7
TGTGCCAGCACCCTGACAGGGGGCTACGAGCAGTACTTC	CASTLTGGYEQYF	TRBD1	-	TRBV7-9	TRBJ2-7
TGTGCCAGCTCACCATCCGTTACTGGGGGGGCCCAGTACTTC	CASSPSVTGGAQYF	TRBD2	-	TRBV18	TRBJ2-5
TGTGCCAGCACCCAAGATAGCGGGAGTATGGAGACCCAGTACTTC	CASTQDSGSMETQYF	TRBD2	-	TRBV3-1/TRBV3-2	TRBJ2-5
TGTGCCAGCAGTGTTGACTTCACCGGGGAGCTGTTTTTT	CASSVDFTGELFF	-	-	TRBV6-4	TRBJ2-2
TGTGCCAGCAGCCCCGGTATGCAACAGGGCCTAATGTTCTTC	CASSPGMQQGLMFF	-	-	TRBV5-4	TRBJ2-1